One sample yielded the 10 T cell receptor beta chains listed below, sequenced in a study of CD8+CD57+ T cells in acquired aplastic anemia. Researchers used genomic DNA as the template to profile TCR beta VDJ and CDR3. TCRdb itself ran the reads through MiXCR, one entry per CDR3 protein. Seen here are approximately 220,000 distinct CDR3 sequences, about half observed once, and the top ten hold around 20%. Individuals selected for sequencing had exhibited CD8+CD57+ cell expansion on flow cytometry. Sequenced: sorted CD4+, CD8+, or CD8+CD57+ T cells (not recorded which) from PBMCs. The receptors stem from a human donor with aplastic anemia.

On this clonotype: A read error may be the cause here, since a much bigger clone is one base away. This sequence joins TRBV25-1 and TRBJ1-2; a weak D match, TRBD1 (5 bases). CDR1 and CDR2 (germline): MGHDK, SYGVNS. The CDR3 runs 15 residues. Trimming pared 3 bases from V and 1 base from J, leaving 12 bases between. The CDR3 sequence: CASSDTGELNYGYTF. Written as DNA, the CDR3 is TGTGCCAGCAGTGATACAGGTGAACTTAACTATGGCTACACCTTC.

This clonotype was counted many times. V gene TRBV2 combines with J gene TRBJ2-1; 8 positions agree with TRBD2. The CDR3 runs 14 residues. V shed 2 bases, J shed 9 bases, and the junction held 6 bases outside the gene matches. Germline V CDR1 and CDR2: SNHLY, FYNNEI. CDR3 residues: CASSEMGAGGEQFF. CDR3 bases: TGTGCCAGCAGTGAAATGGGGGCGGGGGGTGAGCAGTTCTTC.

Turning to this clonotype: A much bigger clone sits one base away, suggesting this may be a read error. The rearrangement joins TRBV3-1 to TRBJ2-3; TRBD1 might be the D (5 bases). The J call could be wrong; TRBJ1-5 is a better fit for the DNA end. Per the germline V gene, CDR1 is LGHDT and CDR2 is YNNKEL (reference sequence). The CDR3 is 17 amino acids. The CDR3 loop reads CASRDSPGRGGTDTQHF. The CDR3 DNA follows: TGTGCCAGCAGGGACTCCCCAGGGAGGGGAGGCACAGATACGCAGCATTTT.

Note on this clonotype: A clone one base away is much larger, so this may be a read error. V usage is TRBV7-3 and J usage is TRBJ2-5; the D gene is possibly TRBD1 (6 bases). CDR1 and CDR2 (germline): SGHTA, FQGTGA. The CDR3 extends over 15 amino acids. The CDR3 protein is CASSQPQGSYNEQYF. CDR3 nucleotide sequence: TGCGCCAGCAGCCAACCACAGGGATCCTACAATGAGCAGTACTTC.

This clonotype was counted at least ten times. This CDR3 reads CASSYSGEQYF. The DNA of the CDR3 is TGTGCCAGCAGTTACTCGGGCGAGCAGTACTTC. The chain couples TRBV6-2 or TRBV6-3 to TRBJ2-7; D is uncertain. This CDR3 has 11 residues. From germline, CDR1 is MNHEY and CDR2 SVGEGT. V lost 0 bases and J 6 bases, leaving 3 bases between the germline ends.

Only one count was recorded for this clonotype. V gene TRBV19 combines with J gene TRBJ2-7; 7 bases are a match to TRBD1. J was trimmed by 1 base and V by 7 bases; bases with no gene match: 10. There are 15 residues in the CDR3. Germline values: CDR1 LNHDA, CDR2 SQIVND (reference sequence). CDR3 DNA sequence: TGTGCCAGTAACGAAGACAGGGCCGGATCCTACGAGCAGTACTTC. Protein: CASNEDRAGSYEQYF.

Turning to this clonotype: A much bigger clone sits one base away, suggesting this may be a read error. V gene TRBV10-3 combines with J gene TRBJ2-1, with D maybe TRBD1 (6 bases). The germline gives CDR1 ENHRY, CDR2 SYGVKD. The V end lost 10 bases, the J end lost 10 bases, and 23 bases lay between the germline ends. This CDR3 region has 14 residues. CDR3 sequence (DNA): TGTGCCAGCACTAGACAGGCTGGAGCCTACGAGCAGTTCTTC. Translating it yields CASTRQAGAYEQFF.

The rearrangement uses TRBV28 and TRBJ2-3; D not resolved. Germline CDR1 is MDHEN and CDR2 is SYDVKM. The CDR3 is made up of 12 amino acids. Trimming removed 6 bases at V and 3 bases at J, with 7 bases between. The CDR3 reads CASRTSTDTQYF. Written as DNA, the CDR3 is TGTGCCAGCAGGACCTCTACAGATACGCAGTATTTT.

The rearrangement uses TRBV2 and TRBJ2-5, with TRBD1 matching 7 bases. The V gene's germline CDR1 is SNHLY and CDR2 FYNNEI. With 6 bases clipped from V and 10 bases from J, the junction kept 14 bases outside the gene matches. This CDR3 contains 14 residues. DNA for the CDR3: TGTGCCAGCAGCCGAGTGACAGGGATGGGGAACCAGTACTTC. Its protein product is CASSRVTGMGNQYF. Variable domain in full (rest from reference TRBV2 and TRBJ2-5): EPEVTQTPSHQVTQMGQEVILRCVPISNHLYFYWYRQILGQKVEFLVSFYNNEISEKSEIFDDQFSVERPDGSNFTLKIRSTKLEDSAMYFCASSRVTGMGNQYFGPGTRLLVL.

A word on this clonotype: Relative to the germline gene, one junction end is altered; a read error may explain this. The chain employs TRBV9 and TRBJ2-3; 12 bases are shared with TRBD2. The germline CDR1 and CDR2 sequences are SGDLS and YYNGEE. The CDR3 totals 15 residues. This CDR3 reads CASSPRLAGEDTQCF. CDR3 sequence (DNA): TGTGCCAGCAGCCCCCGACTAGCGGGGGAAGATACGCAGTGTTTT.